Listed below are T cell receptor beta chains from one sample, sequenced in a study of blood T cells in healthy people across ages. One entry per CDR3 protein results from TCRdb running MiXCR on the 5' RACE reads. Of 580,000 or so distinct CDR3 sequences in the sample, 40% to 55% were seen once. Input material: blood. The source of these receptors is a man at least 80 years old in good health. The CDR3 runs from the conserved cysteine through the conserved F or W. The D gene is left open where the match is weak. Not every row has a clone size; where given, it reads once, few, many or a size class.

v_call	j_call	clone_size	d_call	cdr3_aa	cdr3_nt
TRBV24-1	TRBJ2-1	.	.	CATSDLPSYNEQFF	TGTGCCACCAGTGATTTGCCCTCCTACAATGAGCAGTTCTTC
TRBV29-1	TRBJ2-7	.	.	CSVEATGTYEQYF	TGCAGCGTTGAAGCCACAGGGACCTACGAGCAGTACTTC
TRBV6-1	TRBJ1-2	many	.	CASSPTVAYNYGYTF	TGTGCCAGCAGTCCCACGGTGGCGTATAACTATGGCTACACCTTC
TRBV12-3/TRBV12-4	TRBJ1-1	.	.	CASSPGVRENEAFF	TGTGCCAGCAGTCCAGGGGTTAGGGAAAATGAAGCTTTCTTT
TRBV5-1	TRBJ2-1	once	TRBD2	CASSWAGESDNEQFF	TGCGCCAGCAGCTGGGCGGGAGAAAGTGACAATGAGCAGTTCTTC
TRBV9	TRBJ2-1	many	TRBD2	CASSGPGTSGSNEQFF	TGTGCCAGCAGCGGCCCCGGGACTAGCGGGAGTAATGAGCAGTTCTTC
TRBV5-8	TRBJ2-3	.	.	CASSFGRGRTDTQYF	TGTGCCAGCAGCTTCGGGCGGGGTCGCACAGATACGCAGTATTTT
TRBV7-3	TRBJ1-1	.	.	CASSPHGDGNTEAFF	TGTGCCAGCAGCCCTCACGGGGACGGGAACACTGAAGCTTTCTTT
TRBV7-2	TRBJ2-7	few	.	CASSRMEGYEQYF	TGTGCCAGCAGCCGGATGGAGGGCTACGAGCAGTACTTC
TRBV29-1	TRBJ1-2	.	.	CSVDTLLNYGYTF	TGCAGCGTCGACACGCTCCTAAACTATGGCTACACCTTC
TRBV6-6	TRBJ2-7	many	.	CASRRDSPFEQYF	TGTGCCAGCAGACGGGACTCCCCCTTTGAGCAGTACTTC
TRBV12-3/TRBV12-4	TRBJ2-5	few	TRBD2	CASSLGGTRGETQYF	TGTGCCAGCAGTTTGGGTGGGACTAGGGGGGAGACCCAGTACTTC
TRBV27	TRBJ2-2	once	.	CASSLYWGGTGELFF	TGTGCCAGCAGTTTATATTGGGGTGGCACCGGGGAGCTGTTTTTT
TRBV4-3	TRBJ1-2	.	.	CASSQDLSLNYGYTF	TGCGCCAGCAGCCAAGATCTTTCACTAAACTATGGCTACACCTTC
TRBV20-1	TRBJ1-2	.	.	CSARTEAGYGYTF	TGCAGTGCTAGGACGGAAGCGGGCTATGGCTACACCTTC
TRBV7-9	TRBJ1-1	.	.	CASSVAGRNTEAFF	TGTGCCAGCAGCGTAGCAGGGAGGAACACTGAAGCTTTCTTT
TRBV3-1	TRBJ2-7	.	TRBD2	CASSFSGRPDEQYF	TGTGCCAGCAGCTTTAGCGGGAGACCTGACGAGCAGTACTTC
TRBV29-1	TRBJ2-7	.	TRBD1	CSVEGQSYEQYF	TGCAGCGTTGAGGGACAGTCCTACGAGCAGTACTTC
TRBV7-9	TRBJ1-3	.	.	CASSFSYRTGNTIYF	TGTGCCAGCAGCTTCTCGTACAGGACTGGAAACACCATATATTTT
TRBV6-6	TRBJ1-4	.	.	CASSLPRQKLFF	TGTGCCAGCAGCCTCCCCCGACAGAAACTGTTTTTT